The 16 T cell receptor beta chains below come from one sample, sequenced in a study of shared clonotypes between healthy human individuals. The table came from immunoSEQ multiplex PCR; TCRdb's copy has only in-frame clones and leaves some out. The sample includes 330,000 or so clones, around two thirds seen only once; the top ten take about a tenth. Sample: memory CD4+ T cells sorted from blood. Subset reported: CD45RA-negative fraction. These receptors all stem from a young man in good health.

The V and J genes are TRBV5-6 and TRBJ2-1; 7 nucleotides agree with TRBD1. The V gene end was trimmed by 0 bases and the J gene end by 5 bases; junction bases not matched to a gene: 5. CDR1 is SGHDT and CDR2 is YYEEEE in the germline V gene. The CDR3 is 15 residues long. The CDR3 loop is CASSLAGQINNEQFF. The CDR3 bases are TGTGCCAGCAGCTTGGCGGGACAGATCAACAATGAGCAGTTCTTC.

Ten or more counts support this clone. The rearrangement links TRBV5-1 to TRBJ2-7, with TRBD2 matching over 12 bases. With V trimmed by 5 bases and J by 7 bases, 16 bases remained unmatched. CDR1 is SGHRS, CDR2 YFSETQ, per germline. This CDR3 comprises 17 residues. CDR3 DNA sequence: TGCGCCAGCAGTTTCCACGGACTAGCGGGGTCCCGCGGGGAGCAGTACTTC. Its protein is CASSFHGLAGSRGEQYF.

This clone was counted a single time. The V call is TRBV7-2, the J call TRBJ2-5; the match to TRBD2 covers 10 bases. CDR3 length: 15 residues. Trimming took 2 bases from V and 9 from J; bases not matched to a gene: 9. Germline lookup yields CDR1 SGHTA and CDR2 FQGNSA. The CDR3 region has the DNA TGTGCCAGCAGCTTAACTAGCGGGACCCCTCGGGCCCAGTACTTC. Translation: CASSLTSGTPRAQYF.

For this clone: This may be a read error: a much more frequent sequence differs by one nucleotide. The rearrangement joins TRBV7-2 to TRBJ2-3; no definite D call. Deletions cut 3 bases from V and 2 bases from J, with 6 bases between. Germline V gene sequence: CDR1 SGHTA, CDR2 FQGNSA. The CDR3 length is 13 residues. This CDR3 is CASSLGYTDTQYF. Here the CDR3 DNA reads TGTGCCAGCAGCTTGGGGTACACAGATACGCAGTATTTT.

The chain couples TRBV28 to TRBJ2-7, with a possible D match to TRBD2 (6 bases). This CDR3 is 13 amino acids long. V dropped 3 bases and J dropped 6 bases, with 12 bases sitting between them. Germline V gene lookup returns CDR1 MDHEN and CDR2 SYDVKM. The CDR3 nucleotides read TGTGCCAGCAGTTTTTGGGGGGAAGGCGAGCAGTACTTC. Encoded protein: CASSFWGEGEQYF.

This clone turned up a few times. This chain links TRBV7-7 with TRBJ2-1; no firm D call. The CDR3 has 14 residues. Germline CDR1 SSHAT, CDR2 FNYEAQ (reference sequence). Trimming stripped 5 bases from V and 8 bases from J, with 16 bases between. In DNA form, the CDR3 reads TGTGCCAGCAGCGTCAACTCGGGTCTAGATGAGCAGTTCTTC. As protein: CASSVNSGLDEQFF.

J is TRBJ2-7 and V is TRBV7-7; D remains unclear. Trimming shortened V by 6 bases and J by 5 bases, and 14 bases separated the two germline ends. Germline loops: CDR1 SSHAT, CDR2 FNYEAQ (reference sequence). This CDR3 has 13 amino acids. CDR3 DNA: TGTGCCAGCAGTCCCACGGCGGACCACGAGCAGTACTTC. Translated, it gives CASSPTADHEQYF.

V gene TRBV18 combines with J gene TRBJ1-2, with D unresolved. This CDR3 is 11 amino acids long. V dropped 3 bases and J dropped 8 bases, with 7 bases sitting between them. Germline assignment: CDR1 KGHSH and CDR2 LQKENI. This CDR3 reads CASSPGIGYTF. The CDR3 nucleotides read TGTGCCAGCTCACCGGGCATCGGCTACACCTTC.

The V and J genes are TRBV7-2 and TRBJ2-1, with D unresolved. Trimming removed 5 bases at V and 8 bases at J, with 7 bases between. This CDR3 spans 11 amino acids. Per the germline V gene, CDR1 is SGHTA and CDR2 is FQGNSA. The chain's CDR3 is CASSPDDEQFF. The CDR3, as DNA: TGTGCCAGCAGCCCCGACGATGAGCAGTTCTTC.

Here the CDR3 reads CASSRNNEQFF. For the CDR3, the DNA is TGTGCCAGCAGTCGAAACAATGAGCAGTTCTTC. The rearrangement uses TRBV27 and TRBJ2-1; no clear D. Deletions cut 5 bases from V and 5 bases from J, with 4 bases between. Germline V gene lookup returns CDR1 MNHEY and CDR2 SMNVEV (reference sequence). This CDR3 comprises 11 residues.

About this clone: Distinct nucleotide sequences in the sample also encode this CDR3. The CDR3 coding sequence is TGTGCCAGCAGCCCACAGCCCAGCACAGATACGCAGTATTTT. This sequence encodes CASSPQPSTDTQYF. This rearrangement joins TRBV9 to TRBJ2-3; D is ambiguous. V was trimmed by 4 bases and J by 0 bases, leaving 9 bases between them. CDR3 length: 14 amino acids. Germline V gives CDR1 SGDLS, CDR2 YYNGEE. Supplemented by reference TRBV9 and TRBJ2-3, the full variable domain reads DSGVTQTPKHLITATGQRVTLRCSPRSGDLSVYWYQQSLDQGLQFLIQYYNGEERAKGNILERFSAQQFPDLHSELNLSSLELGDSALYFCASSPQPSTDTQYFGPGTRLTVL.

The chain links TRBV15 to TRBJ2-3; TRBD2 is a possible D gene (6 bases). The ends were cut back, 0 bases at V and 4 bases at J, with 11 bases in the middle. The germline V gene has CDR1 LNHNV and CDR2 YYDKDF (reference sequence). The CDR3 runs to 15 residues. The CDR3 reads CATSRDQTSADTQYF. The CDR3 region has the DNA TGTGCCACCAGCAGAGACCAGACTAGTGCAGATACGCAGTATTTT. Using reference TRBV15 and TRBJ2-3 for the parts outside the CDR3, the full variable domain is DAMVIQNPRYQVTQFGKPVTLSCSQTLNHNVMYWYQQKSSQAPKLLFHYYDKDFNNEADTPDNFQSRRPNTSFCFLDIRSPGLGDTAMYLCATSRDQTSADTQYFGPGTRLTVL.

This clone was counted a single time. This chain links TRBV7-6 with TRBJ2-1; TRBD2 matches 7 bases. The V gene's germline CDR1 is SGHVS and CDR2 FNYEAQ. CDR3 length equals 18 residues. V lost 5 bases to trimming and J lost 4 bases; unmatched junction nucleotides: 17. CDR3 in DNA: TGTGCCAGCAGCCCCTGGGGCGGGAGTCCCCCTGTTTACAATGAGCAGTTCTTC. Residues: CASSPWGGSPPVYNEQFF.

Concerning this clone: Distinct nucleotide sequences in the sample also encode this CDR3. This rearrangement joins TRBV18 to TRBJ2-5, with D perhaps being TRBD1 or TRBD2 (5 bases each). This CDR3 comprises 14 residues. Germline CDR1 KGHSH, CDR2 LQKENI. V was pared by 0 bases and J by 2 bases, with 7 bases between. CDR3 sequence reads: CASSPPGDQETQYF. The CDR3 coding sequence is TGTGCCAGCTCACCACCGGGGGATCAAGAGACCCAGTACTTC.

The chain is built from TRBV2 and TRBJ2-5; 8 nucleotides agree with TRBD1. From germline, CDR1 is SNHLY and CDR2 FYNNEI. The V gene end was trimmed by 8 bases and the J gene end by 2 bases; junction bases not matched to a gene: 7. The CDR3 consists of 14 residues. Here the CDR3 reads CASVRDRNQETQYF. Here the CDR3 DNA reads TGTGCCAGCGTCCGGGACAGGAATCAAGAGACCCAGTACTTC.

V usage is TRBV7-8 and J usage is TRBJ2-3, with 7 nucleotides matching TRBD1. The J segment lost 12 bases and the V segment lost 2 bases, leaving 8 bases of the junction unmatched. Germline V gene lookup returns CDR1 SGHVS and CDR2 FQNEAQ. This CDR3 is built from 13 residues. The CDR3 loop reads CASSLKKDRPQYF. Here the CDR3 DNA reads TGTGCCAGCAGCTTAAAGAAGGACAGGCCCCAGTATTTT.